Described below is a single TCR beta chain sequence and its context. Here immunoSEQ multiplex PCR was the method, and the copy in TCRdb shows in-frame clones only, minus some. Of around 99,000 clones listed, approximately 75% are singletons. The data are from a study of shared clonotypes between healthy human individuals. Overall study context: A donor's plate count was three for CD4 naive and three for CD4 memory; CD8 naive had two and CD8 memory one.

The CDR3 covers 13 residues. Germline loops: CDR1 SQVTM, CDR2 ANQGSEA. Unmatched junction bases numbered 8, after V lost 7 bases and J lost 5 bases. Source material: memory CD8+ T cells sorted from blood. Subset: CD45RO+ cells pooled with CCR7-negative TemRA cells. The V call is TRBV29-1, the J call TRBJ2-1, with 7 positions matching TRBD2. The TCR sequence derives from a man aged 25 to 45 in good health. CDR3 DNA: TGCAGCGCCCGGGACTACCAAAACAATGAGCAGTTCTTC. It encodes CSARDYQNNEQFF.